The rows below give T cell receptor beta chains drawn from one sample of a study of technical replicates of blood from a handful of donors. Sequencing was performed with immunoSEQ multiplex PCR; in TCRdb, only in-frame clones are kept and a portion is missing. Altogether some 80,000 clones are present, around 97% being singletons, with the ten largest covering 0.18%. The source material was T cells isolated from PBMCs. These receptor sequences come from a human donor in good health. The CDR3 runs from the conserved cysteine through the conserved F or W. Fields, in order: J gene, V gene, D gene, clone size, CDR3 protein, CDR3 DNA. The D gene is left open where the match is weak. The size of a clone is reported for some rows only, either as once, few or many, or as a class for expanded clones.

>TRBJ2-7|TRBV5-4|NA|NA
CASSLGGAVYEQYF
TGTGCCAGCAGCTTGGGGGGCGCGGTATACGAGCAGTACTTC
>TRBJ2-2|TRBV25-1|NA|NA
CASRQTWSNTGELFF
TGTGCCAGCCGTCAAACCTGGAGCAACACCGGGGAGCTGTTTTTT
>TRBJ1-2|TRBV4-1|TRBD1|NA
CASSRLQGEISKTF
TGCGCCAGCAGCCGACTACAGGGGGAGATCTCAAAGACCTTC
>TRBJ1-4|TRBV5-5|NA|NA
CASSLSLNEKLFF
TGTGCCAGCAGCTTGTCTCTGAATGAAAAACTGTTTTTT
>TRBJ1-3|TRBV5-6|NA|NA
CASSLPSSGNTIYF
TGTGCCAGCAGCTTACCGAGCTCTGGAAACACCATATATTTT
>TRBJ1-1|TRBV10-3|NA|NA
CAIQDRETNTEAFF
TGTGCCATCCAAGACCGGGAAACAAACACTGAAGCTTTCTTT
>TRBJ2-3|TRBV10-3|NA|NA
CAIRRTPSTDTQYF
TGTGCCATCAGACGGACTCCTAGCACAGATACGCAGTATTTT
>TRBJ1-1|TRBV5-1|TRBD1|NA
CASSGAAGGGTEAFF
TGCGCCAGCAGCGGGGCCGCAGGGGGAGGCACTGAAGCTTTCTTT
>TRBJ2-3|TRBV5-5|TRBD1|NA
CASSFRDRDTDTQYF
TGTGCCAGCAGCTTCCGGGACAGGGACACAGATACGCAGTATTTT
>TRBJ2-6|TRBV19|NA|NA
CASTKNSPSGANVLTF
TGTGCCAGTACTAAGAACAGCCCCTCTGGGGCCAACGTCCTGACTTTC
>TRBJ1-1|TRBV6-4|TRBD1|NA
CASSSGTGREAFF
TGTGCCAGCAGCTCCGGGACAGGACGTGAAGCTTTCTTT
>TRBJ1-5|TRBV28|NA|NA
CASSPLNQPQHF
TGTGCCAGCAGCCCGTTAAATCAGCCCCAGCATTTT
>TRBJ1-1|TRBV30|NA|once
CASTSGEGTEAFF
TGTGCCTCAACCTCAGGGGAGGGCACTGAAGCTTTCTTT
>TRBJ1-5|TRBV2|NA|NA
CASSVSQPQHF
TGTGCCAGCAGTGTAAGCCAGCCCCAGCATTTT
>TRBJ1-4|TRBV6-5|NA|NA
CASSYSSREKLFF
TGTGCCAGCAGTTACTCGAGTCGGGAAAAACTGTTTTTT
>TRBJ1-5|TRBV27|NA|NA
CASSLGHSNQPQHF
TGTGCCAGCTCTCTGGGGCATAGCAATCAGCCCCAGCATTTT
>TRBJ2-2|TRBV5-1|NA|NA
CASSLAQGELFF
TGCGCCAGCAGCTTGGCACAGGGGGAGCTGTTTTTT
>TRBJ1-5|TRBV5-4|NA|NA
CASSLQGFGQPQHF
TGTGCCAGCAGCTTACAGGGTTTTGGTCAGCCCCAGCATTTT